This T cell receptor (beta chain) was retrieved from a study of T cells in Graves' hyperthyroidism and ophthalmopathy. Study conclusions and caveats: Peripheral blood also featured most of the thyroid clonotypes expanded above 0.001.

The CDR3 contains 16 residues. Amplified regions were TCR beta CDR3 sequences from RNA transcripts. The HTBI primer set drove a first-round RT-PCR of the TCR CDR3. Via MiXCR, TCRdb re-called the multiplex PCR reads, giving one row per CDR3 protein. The sample has approximately 610,000 distinct CDR3 sequences, around 15% seen once. As to this clonotype: Its antigen is as yet unknown. At one boundary the junction diverges from the germline segment, which might be a read error.

Sequenced material: blood. This sequence was found in a young woman with Graves' hyperthyroidism. This chain connects TRBV12-3 or TRBV12-4 to TRBJ2-1, with 7 bases fitting TRBD2. The CDR3 here is CASRDQSSGVYKEQSF. DNA for the CDR3: TGTGCCAGCAGGGACCAATCTAGCGGTGTTTATAAGGAGCAGTCCTTC.